This TCR beta chain was documented in a study of T-cell memory formation after mild COVID-19. Study observations and caveats: Clones from the second wave (peaking day 37) had unconfirmed SARS-CoV-2 specificity. In pre-infection memory, a portion of responding clones appeared, which suggested that cross-reactive memory joined.

cDNA libraries for TCR alpha and TCR beta, carrying sample barcodes and UMIs, came from 5'RACE with constant-segment primers. TCRdb re-analysed the 5' RACE reads in MiXCR, keeping a single row per CDR3 protein. The table has around 420,000 distinct CDR3 sequences, 24% seen once; the top ten hold around 9%. By sample share, this clonotype is medium-sized (0.01 to 0.1%). The antigen remains unidentified. CDR3 size: 14 residues. V lost 6 bases, J lost 0 bases, and 9 bases lay in between. The J gene is TRBJ2-1, the V gene TRBV12-3 or TRBV12-4; D not resolved. Sequences were obtained from PBMCs or a T cell subset sorted from them (not recorded which). The sequence derives from an adult woman who had mild COVID-19 (a few samples of this study predate the infection). Cell type and time point are not known. The CDR3 sequence: CASSFDGSYNEQFF. CDR3 nucleotide sequence: TGTGCCAGCAGCTTCGACGGCTCCTACAATGAGCAGTTCTTC.